One T cell receptor (beta chain) is described in this entry. It has no known antigen specificity. No base qualities exist here, and no much larger clone lies one base off it. In Seattle, one collaborating source enrolled patients while the infection was active and tracked those patients longitudinally over the course of disease. Collaborating institutions collected whole blood in K2EDTA tubes following their own protocols. For TCRbeta analysis, collaborators shipped samples as frozen whole blood, isolated PBMCs, or DNA extracted from either of those sample types. The cysteine opens and the phenylalanine closes a CDR3 of 13 amino acids. Of the read, only the CDR3 DNA is kept; its 39 bases are in frame from base 1. According to the germline V gene, CDR1 reads MDHEN and CDR2 reads SYDVKM. V is clipped by 10 bases and J by 1 base, and the sequence between their germline boundaries is 11 bases long. The sample comes from a study of blood T cell repertoires in COVID-19 (dated by TCRdb to 2018 to 2020). Broadly, across the study: The collaborator samples originated in the United States, Italy and Spain and spanned the acute and convalescent phases of COVID-19. A de-identified subject ID, COVID-19 status, age in years and sex were almost always included in the sample metadata. The dataset comprised deeply sampled blood TCRbeta repertoires from subjects exposed to, actively infected with, or recovered from COVID-19. The samples were drawn from the first 160 participants of the ongoing ImmuneRACE study and from roughly 1,300 subjects provided by 6 global collaborators. Where HLA class I and class II types were available, the types were taken from metadata supplied by the sample provider, not from assay-based typing. The prospective study material was composed of cDNA or gDNA derived from T cells, B-cell-depleted T cells, or PBMCs. The repertoires were released in a freely available public database intended as a resource for research on the immune response to SARS-CoV-2.

General study outcomes and caveats: The quantity of clinical and demographic metadata differed by source and by participant and was supplied without curation.

The immunoSEQ Assay, a bias-controlled multiplex PCR, was used to amplify TCRbeta CDR3 regions from genomic DNA. The original pipeline was this. The number of nucleated cells in each sample was estimated by amplification of reference gene primers within the assay. To quantify the absolute abundance of each unique TCRbeta CDR3 rearrangement, sequence reads were collapsed and filtered. For each sample, productive Simpson clonality was calculated by taking the square root of Simpson's diversity index across productive rearrangements. As stored in TCRdb, this immuneACCESS dataset retains in-frame rearrangements with V and J assigned. A fraction of the clones does not appear; measured against another copy, unresolved V genes explain less than half of the discrepancy, and the remainder lacks a known reason. V, J and clone size derive from that table, while D and trimming were established from the DNA sequence. Within this sample are roughly 350,000 clones, with more than 70% of them counted one time only. The ten largest clones add up to under 11% of the sample.

This clonotype was sampled from a woman under 40 with COVID-19, enrolled during active disease. Here the chain combines TRBV28 and TRBJ1-3; a tentative D call is TRBD1 (5 bases match). Sequencing was done on a sample of peripheral blood. The CDR3 region has the sequence CATKGVSGNTIYF. The DNA sequence is as follows: TGTGCCACCAAAGGGGTGTCTGGAAACACCATATATTTT.